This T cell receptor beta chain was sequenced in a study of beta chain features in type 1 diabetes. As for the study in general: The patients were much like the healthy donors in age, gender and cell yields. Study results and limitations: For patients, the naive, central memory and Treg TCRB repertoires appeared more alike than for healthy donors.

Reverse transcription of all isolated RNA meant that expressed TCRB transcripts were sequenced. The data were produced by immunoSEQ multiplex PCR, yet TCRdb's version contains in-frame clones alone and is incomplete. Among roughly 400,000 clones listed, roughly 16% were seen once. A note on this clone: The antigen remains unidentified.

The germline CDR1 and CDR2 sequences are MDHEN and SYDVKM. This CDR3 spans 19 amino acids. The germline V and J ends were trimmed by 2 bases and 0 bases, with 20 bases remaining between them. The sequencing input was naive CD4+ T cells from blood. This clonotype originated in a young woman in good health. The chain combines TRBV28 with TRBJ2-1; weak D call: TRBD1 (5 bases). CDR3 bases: TGTGCCAGCAGTTTAGTCACAGGAAAGGGCAGGAGCTCCTACAATGAGCAGTTCTTC. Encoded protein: CASSLVTGKGRSSYNEQFF. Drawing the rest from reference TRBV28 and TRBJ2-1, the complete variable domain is DVKVTQSSRYLVKRTGEKVFLECVQDMDHENMFWYRQDPGLGLRLIYFSYDVKMKEKGDIPEGYSVSREKKERFSLILESASTNQTSMYLCASSLVTGKGRSSYNEQFFGPGTRLTVL.